The present T cell receptor beta chain was sequenced within a study of blood T cell repertoires in COVID-19. Germline CDR1 reads SGHAT; CDR2 reads FQNNGV. V was trimmed by 5 bases and J by 6 bases, leaving 14 bases between them. There are 13 residues in the CDR3. TCRdb's copy holds only in-frame clones and misses some; the assay was immunoSEQ multiplex PCR. In the table there are 50,000 to 65,000 clones, around 85% of which are singletons. J is TRBJ2-7 and V is TRBV11-2, with D tentatively TRBD2 (5 bases). The sequenced sample was peripheral blood. The TCR was taken from a human donor in a cohort sampled during active COVID-19. As DNA, the CDR3 is TGTGCCAGCAGCCCGACCTTTGAGGGCGAGCAGTACTTC. It codes for CASSPTFEGEQYF.